This TCR beta chain originates from a study of T cell responses to AZD1222 COVID-19 vaccine. Overall study findings and caveats: The donor group comprised mostly white British people and more females; the analysis possibly underestimated clonal diversity. Reports indicate that nearly half of spike-specific TCRs are directed at unmutated variant regions. Repertoire sampling happened only post peak T cell response. Compared with day 0, the breadth and depth of the Spike-specific TCR repertoire rose significantly after two doses of AZD1222.

To note about this clone: The antigen remains unidentified.

The trim removed 4 bases at V and 2 bases at J, leaving 5 bases unmatched. This CDR3 region has 15 residues. Germline V lookup: CDR1 SGHRS, CDR2 YFSETQ. Profiling relied on immunoSEQ multiplex PCR, and the TCRdb table lists in-frame clones only, not all of them. The table has approximately 210,000 clones, 90% to 95% seen once. This receptor was identified in an adult who received the AZD1222 COVID-19 vaccine. The rearrangement uses TRBV5-1 and TRBJ1-3; TRBD1 matches at 8 bases. The sample was peripheral blood, taken 28 days after the second AZD1222 dose. The DNA for the CDR3 is TGCGCCAGCAGCCTCGGACAGGGTGCTGGAAACACCATATATTTT. It specifies CASSLGQGAGNTIYF.